This TCR beta chain is drawn from a study of response to subunit inactivated influenza vaccine. General study points: With each seasonal influenza vaccination, the authors suggested, few new T cells are recruited.

The germline V and J ends were trimmed by 0 bases and 9 bases, with 14 bases remaining between them. CDR3 size: 14 residues. The germline CDR1 and CDR2 sequences are MNHEY and SVGAGI. TCRdb reprocessed the RT-PCR reads via MiXCR and lists one record per CDR3 protein. The data show 500,000 or so distinct CDR3 sequences, with 16% seen just once and less than 4% held by the top ten. Concerning this clonotype itself: Its cognate antigen is unknown.

The genes are TRBV6-5 and TRBJ1-1; possible D gene TRBD1, 5 bases. The origin of this receptor is a man aged 45 to 75 who received an inactivated influenza vaccine. The sequencing here drew on CD4+ T cells sorted from PBMCs, taken around 2 years after vaccination. In DNA, the CDR3 is TGTGCCAGCAGTTACTCGGGGCAAGGGCAGAAAGCTTTCTTT. Protein product: CASSYSGQGQKAFF.